The clone carrying this T cell receptor (beta chain) was detected a few times. The data derive from a study of CD8+ T cells in alopecia areata. Between the trimmed V and J ends, which lost 4 bases and 5 bases, there was a span of 11 bases. Germline CDR1 and CDR2: SQVTM and ANQGSEA. The length of the CDR3 is 12 residues. cDNA prepared by RNA extraction and subsequent reverse transcription served as the template for sequencing. Sequencing was performed with immunoSEQ multiplex PCR; in TCRdb, only in-frame clones are kept and a portion is missing. This sample has approximately 140,000 clones, with approximately 45% found just once.

The sequence was obtained from a human donor with alopecia areata. Sequencing input: CD4+ T cells sorted from blood. The chain carries TRBV29-1 and TRBJ1-1; D possibly corresponds to TRBD1 (5 bases). The CDR3 nucleotides read TGCAGCGTTGTGGCAGGGAAAACTGAAGCTTTCTTT. Translating it yields CSVVAGKTEAFF.